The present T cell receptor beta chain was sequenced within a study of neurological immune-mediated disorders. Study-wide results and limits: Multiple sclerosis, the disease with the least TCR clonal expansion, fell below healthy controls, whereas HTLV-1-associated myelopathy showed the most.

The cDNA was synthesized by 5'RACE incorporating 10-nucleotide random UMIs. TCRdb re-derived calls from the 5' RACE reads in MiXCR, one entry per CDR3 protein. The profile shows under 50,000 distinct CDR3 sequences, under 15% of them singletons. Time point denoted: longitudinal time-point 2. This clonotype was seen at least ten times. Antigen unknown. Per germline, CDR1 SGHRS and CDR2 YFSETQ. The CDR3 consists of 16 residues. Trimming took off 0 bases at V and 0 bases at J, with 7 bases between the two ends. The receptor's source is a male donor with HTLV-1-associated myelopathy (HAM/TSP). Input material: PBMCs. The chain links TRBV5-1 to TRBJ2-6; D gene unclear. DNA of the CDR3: TGCGCCAGCAGCTTGGACCCTGCCTCTGGGGCCAACGTCCTGACTTTC. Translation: CASSLDPASGANVLTF.